This entry lists 20 T cell receptor beta chains sequenced from one sample in a study of blood T cell repertoires in COVID-19 (dated by TCRdb to between 2020 and 2021). Library preparation employed the immunoSEQ multiplex PCR assay. Here the immuneACCESS table is served through TCRdb, limited to in-frame sequences with V and J called. Missing clones are a known gap in these copies; in checked studies unresolved V genes cover under half, and the rest lacks a known reason. Recorded for this sample are 250,000 or so clones; about 87% of them occurred a single time. Of the sample, 2.5% to 3% is held by the ten largest clones. The sample taken for sequencing was PBMCs or T cells enriched from blood (not recorded which). Receptor source: a woman aged 30 to 39 with acute COVID-19.

The CDR3 here is CASSEYGYEQYF. In DNA, the CDR3 is TGTGCCAGCAGTGAATACGGGTACGAGCAGTACTTC. The V and J genes are TRBV6-1 and TRBJ2-7; D is uncertain. This CDR3 has 12 amino acids. V lost 2 bases and J 4 bases, leaving 6 bases between the germline ends. Looked up from germline, CDR1 is MNHNS and CDR2 is SASEGT.

V usage is TRBV5-1 and J usage is TRBJ2-1, with 11 bases that match TRBD2. Looked up from germline, CDR1 is SGHRS and CDR2 is YFSETQ. This CDR3 is built from 15 residues. J lost 10 bases, V lost 4 bases, and 10 bases had no gene match. The CDR3 here is CASSAVSGGAGEQFF. Written as DNA, the CDR3 is TGCGCCAGCAGCGCCGTTAGCGGGGGGGCCGGGGAGCAGTTCTTC.

The rearrangement uses TRBV6-1 and TRBJ1-5; perhaps TRBD1 as D (6 bases). In germline, CDR1 is MNHNS, CDR2 SASEGT. V shed 4 bases and J shed 0 bases, with 16 bases lying between them. The CDR3 runs 17 residues. CDR3 loop: CASSGQARTFSNQPQHF. Written as DNA, the CDR3 is TGTGCCAGCAGTGGACAGGCCCGAACCTTTAGCAATCAGCCCCAGCATTTT.

This clone was found once. The chain combines TRBV9 with TRBJ1-3; D is unclear. V was clipped by 0 bases and J by 0 bases, with 10 bases between them. There are 16 residues in the CDR3. Per germline, CDR1 SGDLS and CDR2 YYNGEE. The CDR3 here is CASSVGTAHSGNTIYF. CDR3 coding DNA: TGTGCCAGCAGCGTAGGCACAGCCCACTCTGGAAACACCATATATTTT.

The chain is built from TRBV30 and TRBJ1-2; D not certain. Trimming took 3 bases from V and 1 from J, leaving 3 bases between them. CDR1 is GTSNPN, CDR2 SVGIG, per germline (reference sequence). This CDR3 region has 11 residues. The CDR3 is CAWRLNYGYTF. CDR3 coding DNA: TGTGCCTGGAGACTTAACTATGGCTACACCTTC.

The rearrangement uses TRBV7-8 and TRBJ2-5; TRBD2 matches at 10 bases. Per the germline V gene, CDR1 is SGHVS and CDR2 is FQNEAQ. V gave up 5 bases and J gave up 2 bases; unmatched junction bases: 8. The CDR3 length is 16 residues. The CDR3 reads CASSQGSGGAQETQYF. The CDR3 bases are TGTGCCAGCAGCCAGGGGAGCGGGGGGGCGCAAGAGACCCAGTACTTC.

The chain recombines TRBV30 with TRBJ2-1; TRBD2 agrees at 8 bases. In germline, CDR1 is GTSNPN, CDR2 SVGIG (reference sequence). V gave up 1 base and J gave up 10 bases; unmatched junction bases: 9. This CDR3 spans 14 amino acids. DNA of the CDR3: TGTGCCTGGAGTGCAGGCGGGGGGCTGTCCGAGCAGTTCTTC. Translation: CAWSAGGGLSEQFF.

The V call is TRBV19, the J call TRBJ2-2; 9 bases align to TRBD1. This CDR3 has 15 residues. Germline V CDR1 and CDR2: LNHDA, SQIVND (reference sequence). V lost 8 bases and J lost 10; bases outside the gene matches: 14. CDR3: CASRVGQGRFEELFF. CDR3 bases: TGTGCCAGTCGCGTTGGACAGGGGAGATTCGAGGAGCTGTTTTTT.

The rearrangement uses TRBV3-1 (or the pseudogene TRBV3-2) and TRBJ2-1; D perhaps matches TRBD2 (7 bases). The V end was cut by 1 base, the J end by 6 bases, with 16 bases between. The length of the CDR3 is 16 residues. Germline V lookup: CDR1 LGHDT, CDR2 YNNKEL (reference sequence). The CDR3: CASSQVREGEVNEQFF. Here the CDR3 DNA reads TGTGCCAGCAGCCAAGTTAGGGAGGGGGAGGTCAATGAGCAGTTCTTC.

The chain carries TRBV6-5 and TRBJ2-7; perhaps TRBD2 as D (5 bases). This CDR3 contains 15 residues. Deletions cut 0 bases from V and 3 bases from J, with 12 bases between. Germline V gene sequence: CDR1 MNHEY, CDR2 SVGAGI. For the CDR3, the DNA is TGTGCCAGCAGTTACTCGGACCCGGCGGGCTACGAGCAGTACTTC. Translating it yields CASSYSDPAGYEQYF.

This chain uses TRBV6-2 or TRBV6-3 with TRBJ1-5, with D unresolved. V lost 4 bases to trimming and J lost 2 bases, with 15 bases between them. Germline CDR1 reads MNHEY; CDR2 reads SVGEGT. This CDR3 has 16 amino acids. The CDR3 coding sequence is TGTGCCAGCAGTTCTGGGAGCCCTAGGGGCAATCAGCCCCAGCATTTT. This sequence encodes CASSSGSPRGNQPQHF.

V and J are TRBV4-3 and TRBJ2-2; 8 bases are shared with TRBD1. Germline V gene sequence: CDR1 LGHNA, CDR2 YSLEER. With 6 bases clipped from V and 4 bases from J, the junction kept 4 bases outside the gene matches. The CDR3 extends over 14 amino acids. CDR3 region: CASRLDRGTGELFF. Written as DNA, the CDR3 is TGCGCCAGCAGACTTGACAGGGGCACCGGGGAGCTGTTTTTT.

The rearrangement joins TRBV24-1 to TRBJ1-5, with D tentatively TRBD1 (6 bases). CDR3 size: 13 residues. Looked up from germline, CDR1 is KGHDR and CDR2 is SFDVKD. The V end was cut by 4 bases, the J end by 4 bases, with 7 bases between. The CDR3 reads CATSDTGNQPQHF. The DNA of the CDR3 is TGTGCCACCAGTGACACAGGGAATCAGCCCCAGCATTTT.

The chain employs TRBV28 and TRBJ2-3; 10 nucleotides align to TRBD1. CDR3 length: 16 amino acids. Trimming at V came to 5 bases and at J to 2 bases, leaving 7 bases not matched to a gene. Germline V gene data show CDR1 as MDHEN and CDR2 as SYDVKM. Here the CDR3 DNA reads TGTGCCAGCAGTATAACTGGGACAGGGGTCACAGATACGCAGTATTTT. Amino acid sequence: CASSITGTGVTDTQYF.

The chain carries TRBV30 and TRBJ1-1; D is ambiguous. The V and J ends lost 3 bases and 2 bases respectively, with 10 bases between them. Germline loops: CDR1 GTSNPN, CDR2 SVGIG (reference sequence). The CDR3 is made up of 13 amino acids. The CDR3 here is CAWRLTPNTEAFF. The CDR3 nucleotides read TGTGCCTGGAGGCTGACACCAAACACTGAAGCTTTCTTT.

The gene calls are TRBV7-2 and TRBJ2-1; TRBD2 matches at 7 bases. Losses at the gene ends were 1 base for V and 2 bases for J; bases not matched to a gene: 2. The CDR3 contains 15 residues. The germline CDR1 and CDR2 sequences are SGHTA and FQGNSA. The CDR3 is CASSLDGGTYNEQFF. The CDR3 nucleotides read TGTGCCAGCAGCTTAGACGGGGGGACCTACAATGAGCAGTTCTTC.

This sequence joins TRBV5-1 and TRBJ1-4; the match to TRBD1 covers 10 bases. Per the germline V gene, CDR1 is SGHRS and CDR2 is YFSETQ. The trim removed 0 bases at V and 6 bases at J, leaving 8 bases unmatched. This CDR3 has 17 residues. The CDR3, as DNA: TGCGCCAGCAGCTTGGCCGTCGGGACAGGGGAGGATGAAAAACTGTTTTTT. This sequence encodes CASSLAVGTGEDEKLFF.

In this sample, this clone turned up once. The gene calls are TRBV6-4 and TRBJ2-2; 8 nucleotides match TRBD2. V shed 2 bases, J shed 6 bases, and the junction held 5 bases outside the gene matches. The CDR3 loop spans 15 amino acids. Germline CDR1 reads MRHNA; CDR2 reads SNTAGT. CDR3 sequence (DNA): TGTGCCAGCAGTGACGGAGCGGGGGAGGCCGGGGAGCTGTTTTTT. Its translation is CASSDGAGEAGELFF.

This chain connects TRBV14 to TRBJ2-7, with TRBD2 identical over 8 bases. V lost 6 bases and J lost 7; bases outside the gene matches: 11. Germline V gene data show CDR1 as SGHDN and CDR2 as FVKESK. The CDR3 consists of 14 residues. CDR3 sequence reads: CASSALAGGWEQYF. The CDR3 DNA follows: TGTGCCAGCAGTGCCCTAGCGGGCGGGTGGGAGCAGTACTTC.

V gene TRBV5-1 combines with J gene TRBJ1-1; 9 positions agree with TRBD1. Germline loops: CDR1 SGHRS, CDR2 YFSETQ. V lost 1 base, J lost 1 base, and 2 bases stayed unmatched. This CDR3 is built from 15 residues. Here the CDR3 DNA reads TGCGCCAGCAGCTTGACAGGGGGCCAGAACACTGAAGCTTTCTTT. Translating gives CASSLTGGQNTEAFF.